This T cell receptor beta chain was recorded in a study of blood T cells in healthy people across ages. The wider study: Template-switching capture recovered about one barcoded beta molecule per two T cells. Study observations and caveats: Researchers deemed the diversity estimates from one million T cells underestimates.

This clonotype was seen more than once but under ten times. Its target is not known. Primers used in a second PCR of about 7 to 12 cycles were a sample-barcoded 5' primer and a J-beta primer mix. Each cDNA molecule, via a template-switch adaptor with 12 random nucleotides, was tagged. Using its own MiXCR run on the 5' RACE reads, TCRdb lists one record per CDR3 protein. The sample consists of roughly 2 million distinct CDR3 sequences, around 48% of them appearing once. Trimming removed 3 bases at V and 0 bases at J, with 15 bases between. The CDR3 totals 15 residues. In germline, CDR1 is DFQATT, CDR2 SNEGSKA (reference sequence).

This TCR came from a woman between 40 and 50 years old in good health. V is TRBV20-1 and J is TRBJ2-7; D perhaps matches TRBD2 (5 bases). Input material: blood. The CDR3 DNA sequence: TGCAGTGCTAGCGCCGGCCGGGGTTCCTCCTACGAGCAGTACTTC. Translating it yields CSASAGRGSSYEQYF.